This T cell receptor (beta chain) comes out of a study of identical twins. In the case of this clonotype: Its antigen is unidentified.

Study-level findings and limits: Its conclusions, products of cross-sectional statistical analysis, did not come from following the same donors.

Template switching created a universal primer site, and the cDNA included unique molecular identifiers. One entry per CDR3 protein, called by TCRdb with MiXCR from the 5' RACE reads. The sample carries around 1.7 million distinct CDR3 sequences, less than 40% recorded once. The V end was cut by 2 bases, the J end by 3 bases, with 7 bases between. The length of the CDR3 is 13 residues. The germline V gene has CDR1 MNHEY and CDR2 SVGEGT. This receptor was taken from a newborn girl in good health. The sequenced sample consisted of cord blood. V usage is TRBV6-2 or TRBV6-3 and J usage is TRBJ1-2; no firm D call. CDR3 region: CASSYRRYYGYTF. As DNA, the CDR3 is TGTGCCAGCAGTTACAGGAGATACTATGGCTACACCTTC.